The rows below give T cell receptor beta chains drawn from one sample of a study of beta chain features in type 1 diabetes. Some clones are missing from TCRdb's copy, which holds only in-frame ones; the method was immunoSEQ multiplex PCR. The sample has just over 600,000 clones; around 16% are singletons. Sequencing used naive CD4+ T cells from blood. These receptors all stem from a young man in good health. Each CDR3 is given with its conserved first and last residue. The D gene is left open where the match is weak. The listing skips clone size in some rows; elsewhere it reads once, few, many or a size class.

.	TRBJ2-7	.	TRBV5-1	CASSLGKSSYEQYF	TGCGCCAGCAGCTTGGGAAAGAGCTCCTACGAGCAGTACTTC
.	TRBJ1-6	few	TRBV7-8	CASSSRKNSPLHF	TGTGCCAGCAGCTCGCGAAAGAATTCACCCCTCCACTTT
TRBD2	TRBJ2-7	few	TRBV5-1	CASSAGGVSREQYF	TGCGCCAGCAGCGCGGGAGGGGTCTCTAGGGAGCAGTACTTC
TRBD1	TRBJ1-4	.	TRBV4-3	CASSQDPGTGVEKLFF	TGCGCCAGCAGCCAAGACCCCGGGACAGGGGTGGAAAAACTGTTTTTT
TRBD1	TRBJ1-2	.	TRBV28	CASTLTPGQGAGGYTF	TGTGCCAGCACCCTAACCCCGGGACAGGGGGCTGGTGGCTACACCTTC
TRBD1	TRBJ1-1	.	TRBV7-9	CASSSRTGIGTEAFF	TGTGCCAGCAGCTCGAGGACAGGGATCGGGACTGAAGCTTTCTTT
.	TRBJ2-1	.	TRBV4-3	CASSQGTSSYNEQFF	TGCGCCAGCAGCCAAGGGACCAGCTCCTACAATGAGCAGTTCTTC
.	TRBJ1-2	few	TRBV7-2	CASSLDMGAGGYTF	TGTGCCAGCAGCTTAGACATGGGGGCGGGTGGCTACACCTTC
TRBD1	TRBJ2-2	.	TRBV7-9	CASSPGQGNTGELFF	TGTGCCAGCAGCCCTGGACAGGGAAACACCGGGGAGCTGTTTTTT
.	TRBJ1-5	few	TRBV7-9	CASSFRGGQPQHF	TGTGCCAGCAGCTTCCGGGGGGGTCAGCCCCAGCATTTT
.	TRBJ2-4	few	TRBV7-2	CASSRQGAKNIQYF	TGTGCCAGCAGTAGGCAGGGAGCCAAAAACATTCAGTACTTC
.	TRBJ1-6	.	TRBV14	CASSSPTGKNSPLHF	TGTGCCAGCAGCTCCCCGACCGGGAAGAATTCACCCCTCCACTTT
TRBD1	TRBJ2-1	.	TRBV6-6	CASSGKGQYNEQFF	TGTGCCAGCAGTGGGAAGGGACAGTACAATGAGCAGTTCTTC
TRBD1	TRBJ1-5	.	TRBV28	CASGRGFNNQPQHF	TGTGCCAGCGGCAGGGGGTTTAACAATCAGCCCCAGCATTTT
.	TRBJ1-1	few	TRBV6-5	CASSYSYTGTNTEAFF	TGTGCCAGCAGTTACTCGTATACAGGGACGAACACTGAAGCTTTCTTT